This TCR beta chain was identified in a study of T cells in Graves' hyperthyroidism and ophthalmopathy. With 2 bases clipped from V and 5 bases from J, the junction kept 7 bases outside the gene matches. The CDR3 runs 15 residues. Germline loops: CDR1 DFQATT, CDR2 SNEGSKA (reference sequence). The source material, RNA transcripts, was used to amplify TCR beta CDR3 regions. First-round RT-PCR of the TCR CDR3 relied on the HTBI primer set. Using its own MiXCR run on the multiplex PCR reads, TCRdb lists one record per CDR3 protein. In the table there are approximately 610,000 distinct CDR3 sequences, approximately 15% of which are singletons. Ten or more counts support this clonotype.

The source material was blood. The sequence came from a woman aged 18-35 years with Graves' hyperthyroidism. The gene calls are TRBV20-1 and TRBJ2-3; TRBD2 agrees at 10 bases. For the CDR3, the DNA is TGCAGTGCTAGACCCGGACTAGCGGCACAAGATACGCAGTATTTT. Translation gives CSARPGLAAQDTQYF.